Listed here is a single T cell receptor beta chain. No antigen is known for it. The CDR3 consists of 13 residues. V was cut by 5 bases and J by 6 bases, with 11 bases left in between. Looked up from germline, CDR1 is SGHTA and CDR2 is FQGNSA. This table comes from immunoSEQ multiplex PCR, and its TCRdb copy is limited to in-frame clones, with some not included. The sample includes over 95,000 clones, about nine tenths of them seen just once. The source of the sample is a study of T cell responses to AZD1222 COVID-19 vaccine. Study-level points and caveats: Females outnumbered males among donors, who were mostly white British; clonal diversity was possibly underestimated. At baseline, seropositivity was found in only a handful of AZD1222 recipients.

The chain employs TRBV7-2 and TRBJ2-1, with a weak D call TRBD1 (6 bases). This receptor was identified in an adult who received the AZD1222 COVID-19 vaccine. Sample: peripheral blood, taken 28 days after the second AZD1222 dose. CDR3 DNA: TGTGCCAGCAGCATTCAGGGGTCCAATGAGCAGTTCTTC. Its translation: CASSIQGSNEQFF.